These T cell receptor beta chains were read from a single sample in a study of cytomegalovirus exposure and HLA in healthy donors. The data were produced by immunoSEQ multiplex PCR, yet TCRdb's version contains in-frame clones alone and is incomplete. The sample yields 70,000 to 95,000 clones, more than 60% seen once. The sequenced sample was PBMCs. These receptors all stem from a man between 40 and 49 years old in good health and CMV-seronegative. The CDR3 runs from the conserved cysteine through the conserved F or W. The order of the fields is clone size, V gene, J gene, D gene, CDR3 protein, CDR3 DNA. D genes are given only for firm matches. Not every row has a clone size; where given, it reads once, few, many or a size class.

abundance: once
v_gene: TRBV5-4
j_gene: TRBJ1-1
d_gene: NA
CDR3aa: CASSRQVLDTEAFF
CDR3nt: TGTGCCAGCAGCCGACAAGTCCTCGACACTGAAGCTTTCTTT

abundance: NA
v_gene: TRBV28
j_gene: TRBJ2-3
d_gene: TRBD2
CDR3aa: CASSSGTSGSSTDTQYF
CDR3nt: TGTGCCAGCAGCTCAGGGACTAGCGGGAGCAGCACAGATACGCAGTATTTT

abundance: NA
v_gene: TRBV5-1
j_gene: TRBJ2-2
d_gene: NA
CDR3aa: CASRDKSNTGELFF
CDR3nt: TGCGCCAGCAGGGACAAATCGAACACCGGGGAGCTGTTTTTT

abundance: once
v_gene: TRBV2
j_gene: TRBJ2-1
d_gene: NA
CDR3aa: CATRLEGDEQFF
CDR3nt: TGTGCCACCCGTTTGGAGGGCGATGAGCAGTTCTTC

abundance: NA
v_gene: TRBV6-5
j_gene: TRBJ1-1
d_gene: TRBD1
CDR3aa: CASTNTGVTEAFF
CDR3nt: TGTGCCAGCACAAATACAGGGGTCACTGAAGCTTTCTTT

abundance: NA
v_gene: TRBV29-1
j_gene: TRBJ2-1
d_gene: TRBD2
CDR3aa: CSVQRLAGVYNEQFF
CDR3nt: TGCAGCGTTCAAAGACTAGCGGGAGTTTACAATGAGCAGTTCTTC

abundance: few
v_gene: TRBV5-1
j_gene: TRBJ2-1
d_gene: NA
CDR3aa: CASSVLPGGSYNEQFF
CDR3nt: TGCGCCAGCAGCGTCCTCCCCGGGGGCTCCTACAATGAGCAGTTCTTC

abundance: once
v_gene: TRBV5-5
j_gene: TRBJ1-1
d_gene: NA
CDR3aa: CASSLYGEGNTEAFF
CDR3nt: TGTGCCAGCAGCTTGTACGGGGAAGGGAACACTGAAGCTTTCTTT

abundance: once
v_gene: TRBV12-5
j_gene: TRBJ2-2
d_gene: TRBD2
CDR3aa: CASGMRSGTNTGELFF
CDR3nt: TGTGCTAGTGGTATGAGAAGCGGGACCAACACCGGGGAGCTGTTTTTT

abundance: NA
v_gene: TRBV7-8
j_gene: TRBJ2-3
d_gene: NA
CDR3aa: CASSLSTDTQYF
CDR3nt: TGTGCCAGCAGCCTCAGCACAGATACGCAGTATTTT

abundance: NA
v_gene: TRBV28
j_gene: TRBJ1-5
d_gene: TRBD1
CDR3aa: CASSFVGQVKNQPQHF
CDR3nt: TGTGCCAGCAGTTTTGTCGGACAGGTAAAAAATCAGCCCCAGCATTTT

abundance: NA
v_gene: TRBV7-8
j_gene: TRBJ1-2
d_gene: NA
CDR3aa: CASSVQSSYGYTF
CDR3nt: TGTGCCAGCAGCGTACAGAGTTCCTATGGCTACACCTTC

abundance: once
v_gene: TRBV7-9
j_gene: TRBJ1-6
d_gene: TRBD1
CDR3aa: CASSSEEGARSPLHF
CDR3nt: TGTGCCAGCAGCTCCGAAGAGGGGGCGCGTTCACCCCTCCACTTT

abundance: once
v_gene: TRBV7-9
j_gene: TRBJ1-4
d_gene: TRBD1
CDR3aa: CASSSQGVEKLFF
CDR3nt: TGTGCCAGCAGTTCACAGGGGGTTGAAAAACTGTTTTTT

abundance: few
v_gene: TRBV6-5
j_gene: TRBJ1-5
d_gene: NA
CDR3aa: CASSYGRANNQPQHF
CDR3nt: TGTGCCAGCAGTTACGGAAGAGCGAACAATCAGCCCCAGCATTTT

abundance: NA
v_gene: TRBV9
j_gene: TRBJ1-1
d_gene: NA
CDR3aa: CASSAARGGRSTEAFF
CDR3nt: TGTGCCAGCAGCGCGGCCAGGGGAGGGCGTAGCACTGAAGCTTTCTTT

abundance: NA
v_gene: TRBV19
j_gene: TRBJ1-5
d_gene: NA
CDR3aa: CASTPTRAYQPQHF
CDR3nt: TGTGCCAGTACCCCGACGAGGGCCTATCAGCCCCAGCATTTT

abundance: NA
v_gene: TRBV2
j_gene: TRBJ1-1
d_gene: NA
CDR3aa: CASSVRIQGTEAFF
CDR3nt: TGTGCCAGCAGTGTTCGGATTCAGGGGACTGAAGCTTTCTTT

abundance: NA
v_gene: TRBV2
j_gene: TRBJ2-1
d_gene: TRBD2
CDR3aa: CASSIGLAGRGEQFF
CDR3nt: TGTGCCAGCAGTATAGGGCTAGCGGGGCGCGGTGAGCAGTTCTTC

abundance: NA
v_gene: TRBV19
j_gene: TRBJ2-3
d_gene: TRBD2
CDR3aa: CASSTRLAGDPDTQYF
CDR3nt: TGTGCCAGTAGTACCCGACTAGCGGGAGATCCAGATACGCAGTATTTT

abundance: once
v_gene: TRBV15
j_gene: TRBJ2-1
d_gene: TRBD2
CDR3aa: CATSLRTSGRSYNEQFF
CDR3nt: TGTGCCACCAGCCTCCGGACTAGCGGGAGGAGCTACAATGAGCAGTTCTTC

abundance: once
v_gene: TRBV25-1
j_gene: TRBJ1-6
d_gene: NA
CDR3aa: CASSEQQGNSPLHF
CDR3nt: TGTGCCAGCAGTGAGCAACAGGGAAATTCACCCCTCCACTTT

abundance: once
v_gene: TRBV7-9
j_gene: TRBJ1-1
d_gene: NA
CDR3aa: CASSASSSGSEAFF
CDR3nt: TGTGCCAGCAGCGCCAGTTCCTCAGGTTCTGAAGCTTTCTTT

abundance: NA
v_gene: TRBV10-3
j_gene: TRBJ2-7
d_gene: TRBD2
CDR3aa: CAISAQTSGRVNEQYF
CDR3nt: TGTGCCATCAGTGCCCAAACTAGCGGGAGGGTCAACGAGCAGTACTTC

abundance: NA
v_gene: TRBV2
j_gene: TRBJ2-7
d_gene: TRBD2
CDR3aa: CASSGTRSANEQYF
CDR3nt: TGTGCCAGCTCTGGGACTAGATCTGCCAACGAGCAGTACTTC

abundance: NA
v_gene: TRBV28
j_gene: TRBJ2-7
d_gene: NA
CDR3aa: CAASRVGGATYEQYF
CDR3nt: TGTGCCGCTTCCAGGGTTGGGGGGGCGACCTACGAGCAGTACTTC

abundance: NA
v_gene: TRBV19
j_gene: TRBJ1-4
d_gene: TRBD1
CDR3aa: CASRRTGVNEKLFF
CDR3nt: TGTGCCAGTAGACGGACAGGCGTTAATGAAAAACTGTTTTTT